A selection of T cell receptor beta chains follows, all from one sample in a study of regulatory T cells in long-lasting Graves disease. TCRdb reanalysed the multiplex PCR reads using MiXCR and keeps one entry per CDR3 protein. The table records about 530,000 distinct CDR3 sequences, 15% to 20% of them present only once. The same specimen was also included in a second study, on T cells in Graves' hyperthyroidism and ophthalmopathy.

Sequencing used peripheral blood mononuclear cells (PBMCs), obtained at new diagnosis, from a patient treated with antithyroid drugs. Receptor source: a woman aged 35-60 years with Graves disease. Each CDR3 is given with its conserved first and last residue. Each record gives: clone size, V gene, D gene, J gene, CDR3 protein, CDR3 DNA. D genes are given only for firm matches. Some rows mark clone size as missing; the rest say once, few, many or name a class of expanded clone.

abundance: .
v_gene: TRBV14
d_gene: .
j_gene: TRBJ2-7
CDR3aa: CASSQGIAYEQYF
CDR3nt: TGTGCCAGCAGCCAAGGGATAGCCTACGAGCAGTACTTC

abundance: many
v_gene: TRBV2
d_gene: .
j_gene: TRBJ2-7
CDR3aa: CASGPGTAYEQYF
CDR3nt: TGTGCCAGCGGACCCGGGACGGCGTACGAGCAGTACTTC

abundance: many
v_gene: TRBV20-1
d_gene: TRBD2
j_gene: TRBJ2-3
CDR3aa: CSARGTSGTDTQYF
CDR3nt: TGCAGTGCTAGAGGGACTAGCGGCACAGATACGCAGTATTTT

abundance: few
v_gene: TRBV4-1
d_gene: .
j_gene: TRBJ1-2
CDR3aa: CASSQEPGARFGYTF
CDR3nt: TGCGCCAGCAGCCAAGAGCCGGGGGCGCGTTTTGGCTACACCTTC

abundance: .
v_gene: TRBV24-1
d_gene: TRBD2
j_gene: TRBJ2-1
CDR3aa: CATSGAGGLDEQFF
CDR3nt: TGTGCCACCAGTGGAGCGGGGGGCCTGGATGAGCAGTTCTTC

abundance: many
v_gene: TRBV12-3/TRBV12-4
d_gene: .
j_gene: TRBJ1-1
CDR3aa: CASSSETSRTEAFF
CDR3nt: TGTGCCAGCAGTTCCGAGACCTCGCGTACTGAAGCTTTCTTT

abundance: many
v_gene: TRBV6-5
d_gene: TRBD1
j_gene: TRBJ1-2
CDR3aa: CASSYSQARGRTFGYTF
CDR3nt: TGTGCCAGCAGTTACTCTCAAGCGAGGGGGCGCACGTTTGGCTACACCTTC

abundance: few
v_gene: TRBV4-2
d_gene: .
j_gene: TRBJ1-1
CDR3aa: CASSLGDVNTEAFF
CDR3nt: TGTGCCAGCAGCCTGGGGGACGTGAACACTGAAGCTTTCTTT

abundance: many
v_gene: TRBV5-1
d_gene: .
j_gene: TRBJ2-7
CDR3aa: CASSRTGATFSYEQYF
CDR3nt: TGCGCCAGCAGCCGAACCGGGGCAACCTTCTCCTACGAGCAGTACTTC

abundance: few
v_gene: TRBV12-3/TRBV12-4
d_gene: TRBD1
j_gene: TRBJ2-1
CDR3aa: CASSLVGQEQFF
CDR3nt: TGTGCCAGCAGCCTTGTGGGACAGGAGCAGTTCTTC

abundance: many
v_gene: TRBV2
d_gene: .
j_gene: TRBJ1-3
CDR3aa: CASSWDLGGNTIYF
CDR3nt: TGTGCCAGCAGTTGGGACCTGGGAGGAAACACCATATATTTT

abundance: many
v_gene: TRBV12-3/TRBV12-4
d_gene: .
j_gene: TRBJ2-5
CDR3aa: CASSLRSVEETQYF
CDR3nt: TGTGCCAGCAGTTTAAGGAGTGTTGAAGAGACCCAGTACTTC

abundance: .
v_gene: TRBV7-3
d_gene: TRBD2
j_gene: TRBJ2-7
CDR3aa: CASSVAGGPYEQYF
CDR3nt: TGTGCCAGCAGCGTAGCGGGGGGGCCATACGAGCAGTACTTC

abundance: few
v_gene: TRBV30
d_gene: .
j_gene: TRBJ2-5
CDR3aa: CAWRRQYQETQYF
CDR3nt: TGTGCCTGGAGGAGACAGTACCAAGAGACCCAGTACTTC